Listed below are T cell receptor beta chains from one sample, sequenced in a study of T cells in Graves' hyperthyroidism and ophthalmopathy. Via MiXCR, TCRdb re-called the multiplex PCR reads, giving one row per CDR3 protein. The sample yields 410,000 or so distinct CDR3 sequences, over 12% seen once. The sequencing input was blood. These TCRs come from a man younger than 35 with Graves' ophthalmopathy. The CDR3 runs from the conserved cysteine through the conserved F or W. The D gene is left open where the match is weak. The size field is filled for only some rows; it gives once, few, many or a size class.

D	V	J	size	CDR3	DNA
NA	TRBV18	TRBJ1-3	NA	CASSPGSASGNTIYF	TGTGCCAGCTCACCAGGTTCAGCCTCTGGAAACACCATATATTTT
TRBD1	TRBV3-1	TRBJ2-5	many	CASSTGQGEETQYF	TGTGCCAGCAGCACTGGACAGGGTGAAGAGACCCAGTACTTC
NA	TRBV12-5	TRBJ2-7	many	CASGLVRGRFADEQYF	TGTGCTAGTGGTTTGGTAAGAGGGAGGTTCGCCGACGAGCAGTACTTC
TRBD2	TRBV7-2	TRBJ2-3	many	CASSFRGLAGVPDTQYF	TGTGCCAGCAGCTTCAGAGGACTAGCGGGAGTCCCCGATACGCAGTATTTT
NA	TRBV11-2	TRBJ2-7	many	CASSLAVRAQVYEQYF	TGTGCCAGCAGCTTAGCCGTACGTGCCCAGGTTTACGAGCAGTACTTC
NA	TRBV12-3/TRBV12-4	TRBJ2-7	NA	CASSVGHLGLYGQYF	TGTGCCAGCAGTGTGGGACACCTAGGCCTCTACGGGCAGTACTTC
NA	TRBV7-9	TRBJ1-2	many	CASSLATEANYGYTF	TGTGCCAGCAGCTTAGCGACAGAAGCTAACTATGGCTACACCTTC
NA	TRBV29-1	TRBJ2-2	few	CSVGSEGRELFF	TGCAGCGTTGGCAGCGAGGGAAGGGAGCTGTTTTTT
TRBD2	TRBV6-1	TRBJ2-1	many	CASSVFPSGGAESSYNEQFF	TGTGCCAGCAGTGTCTTTCCTAGCGGGGGGGCCGAAAGCTCCTACAATGAGCAGTTCTTC
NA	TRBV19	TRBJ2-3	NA	CASSLKSTDTQYF	TGTGCCAGTAGCCTCAAGAGCACAGATACGCAGTATTTT
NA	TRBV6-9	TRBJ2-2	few	CASSSALTGELFF	TGTGCCAGCAGTTCGGCCCTTACCGGGGAGCTGTTTTTT
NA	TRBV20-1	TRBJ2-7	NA	CSARDLASYEQYF	TGCAGTGCTAGGGATCTTGCCTCCTACGAGCAGTACTTC
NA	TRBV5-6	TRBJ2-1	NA	CASSLGERTYNEQFF	TGTGCCAGCAGCTTAGGCGAGAGGACCTACAATGAGCAGTTCTTC
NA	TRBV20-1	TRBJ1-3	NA	CSAKGPSPYSGNTIYF	TGCAGTGCTAAAGGACCAAGTCCCTACTCTGGAAACACCATATATTTT
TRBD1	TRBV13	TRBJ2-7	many	CASSTRGQVGSYEQYF	TGTGCCAGCAGCACGCGGGGACAGGTGGGCTCCTACGAGCAGTACTTC
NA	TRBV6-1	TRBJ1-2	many	CASTMWGAGNYGYTF	TGTGCCAGCACCATGTGGGGGGCGGGTAACTATGGCTACACCTTC
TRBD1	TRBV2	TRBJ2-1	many	CARGQGAYNEQFF	TGTGCCAGGGGACAGGGGGCCTACAATGAGCAGTTCTTC